This TCR beta chain was captured in a study of identical twins. Study conclusions and caveats: For cord blood, abundant beta clonotypes had fewer insertions, unlike memory repertoires, which showed none.

This clonotype was counted a few times. Its antigen is as yet unknown. Germline CDR1 and CDR2: SGDLS and YYNGEE. The CDR3 covers 17 residues. The V end lost 0 bases, the J end lost 3 bases, and 17 bases lay between the germline ends. One entry per CDR3 protein, called by TCRdb with MiXCR from the 5' RACE reads. The sample records a few hundred thousand distinct CDR3 sequences, roughly a tenth being singletons. The TCR comes from a man aged 50-59 years in good health. The specimen sequenced was memory T cells sorted from blood. This sequence joins TRBV9 and TRBJ2-3; D is ambiguous. CDR3 coding DNA: TGTGCCAGCAGCGTAGGGGCGCAATTTACTTATACAGATACGCAGTATTTT. Its protein is CASSVGAQFTYTDTQYF.